Listed below are T cell receptor beta chains from one sample, sequenced in a study of T cell responses to AZD1222 COVID-19 vaccine. Produced via immunoSEQ multiplex PCR; TCRdb's table is partial and in-frame only. This repertoire shows over 100,000 clones, around 87% found once; its top ten account for under 3.5%. Here the sequenced sample was peripheral blood, taken on day 0 of AZD1222 vaccination. Receptors were obtained from an adult in good health. Both conserved end residues are part of each CDR3. A D gene is named only where the DNA matches it firmly. Only some rows state a clone size, as once, few, many or a class for expanded clones.

NA,TRBJ2-3,TRBV24-1,TRBD2,CATSDFSHPSGGMDTQYF,TGTGCCACCAGTGATTTTTCTCACCCTAGCGGTGGTATGGATACGCAGTATTTT
few,TRBJ2-3,TRBV7-7,NA,CASSPLGGASFTDTQYF,TGTGCCAGCAGCCCACTAGGGGGGGCTTCCTTCACAGATACGCAGTATTTT
once,TRBJ2-3,TRBV2,NA,CASSERGRESADTQYF,TGTGCCAGCAGTGAGCGGGGGCGGGAGTCCGCAGATACGCAGTATTTT
NA,TRBJ2-2,TRBV27,NA,CASADGARAGELFF,TGTGCCAGCGCAGACGGTGCAAGGGCCGGGGAGCTGTTTTTT
few,TRBJ2-3,TRBV15,TRBD2,CATSDLSGLAATWGAQYF,TGTGCCACCAGCGACCTCTCGGGACTAGCGGCTACCTGGGGTGCGCAGTATTTT
NA,TRBJ2-1,TRBV9,NA,CASGTGDNNEQFF,TGTGCCAGCGGGACTGGCGATAACAATGAGCAGTTCTTC
NA,TRBJ1-2,TRBV9,TRBD1,CASSLRDRGPGGYTF,TGTGCCAGCAGCCTTAGGGACAGGGGTCCGGGGGGCTACACCTTC
NA,TRBJ2-1,TRBV29-1,NA,CSVGRGSDAVYNEQFF,TGCAGCGTTGGTAGGGGGAGCGATGCTGTATACAATGAGCAGTTCTTC
NA,TRBJ1-1,TRBV25-1,TRBD1,CASSMYRTGGSTEAFF,TGTGCCAGCTCTATGTACCGGACAGGGGGGAGCACTGAAGCTTTCTTT
few,TRBJ1-2,TRBV9,TRBD1,CASSVSGGSYGYTF,TGTGCCAGCAGCGTCTCAGGGGGCAGCTATGGCTACACCTTC
once,TRBJ1-2,TRBV24-1,NA,CATSDPLGASDGYTF,TGTGCCACCAGTGATCCTTTGGGGGCGTCCGATGGCTACACCTTC
few,TRBJ1-4,TRBV5-1,NA,CASSGEGATNEKLFF,TGCGCCAGCAGCGGAGAGGGTGCAACTAATGAAAAACTGTTTTTT
NA,TRBJ1-4,TRBV18,NA,CASSDLRQANKLFF,TGTGCCAGCTCAGACCTACGACAGGCGAACAAACTGTTTTTT
NA,TRBJ2-5,TRBV9,NA,CASSPNGAQETQYF,TGTGCCAGCAGCCCGAACGGGGCCCAAGAGACCCAGTACTTC
NA,TRBJ1-5,TRBV19,TRBD1,CASSTGTGVGGRLPQHF,TGTGCCAGTAGTACCGGGACAGGGGTCGGGGGCCGCTTACCCCAGCATTTT
few,TRBJ1-6,TRBV11-2,NA,CASSFTRSPLHF,TGTGCCAGCAGCTTCACGCGTTCACCCCTCCACTTT
NA,TRBJ1-4,TRBV5-4,TRBD1,CASSLSRGNEKLFF,TGTGCCAGCAGCCTAAGCAGGGGGAATGAAAAACTGTTTTTT
NA,TRBJ2-4,TRBV4-1,NA,CASSHPRAGIQYF,TGCGCCAGCAGCCACCCGAGGGCGGGGATTCAGTACTTC
few,TRBJ2-4,TRBV15,NA,CATSNPPGGVNIQYF,TGTGCCACCAGCAATCCCCCTGGCGGGGTAAACATTCAGTACTTC
NA,TRBJ1-6,TRBV7-2,NA,CASTLFGYNSPLHF,TGTGCCAGCACCCTCTTCGGGTATAATTCACCCCTCCACTTT
NA,TRBJ2-7,TRBV5-1,NA,CASSGRGNSYEQYF,TGCGCCTCTAGTGGACGGGGTAACTCCTACGAGCAGTACTTC
NA,TRBJ2-3,TRBV30,NA,CAWSPLNAQYF,TGTGCCTGGAGTCCCTTGAATGCGCAGTATTTT
NA,TRBJ2-7,TRBV28,NA,CASSLVQEIYEQYF,TGTGCCAGCAGTTTGGTCCAGGAGATTTACGAGCAGTACTTC
once,TRBJ1-2,TRBV28,NA,CASSSRDTYGGYTF,TGTGCCAGCAGTTCCCGGGACACCTACGGGGGCTACACCTTC
NA,TRBJ2-1,TRBV7-9,TRBD2,CASSFRLAGEGLYLFF,TGTGCCAGCAGCTTTCGACTAGCGGGGGAGGGGTTGTATCTGTTCTTC
NA,TRBJ2-3,TRBV10-3,NA,CAISLSRADTQYF,TGTGCCATCAGTCTGTCTCGGGCAGATACGCAGTATTTT
NA,TRBJ1-5,TRBV19,NA,CASREEGGASNQPQHF,TGTGCCAGCCGAGAGGAGGGGGGGGCGAGCAATCAGCCCCAGCATTTT
few,TRBJ1-1,TRBV28,NA,CASSLHRLEKRNTEAFF,TGTGCCAGCAGTTTACACCGACTTGAGAAGAGGAACACTGAAGCTTTCTTT
NA,TRBJ2-2,TRBV27,NA,CASTNRGRWGTGELFF,TGTGCCAGCACCAACCGGGGGCGGTGGGGGACCGGGGAGCTGTTTTTT
NA,TRBJ1-1,TRBV7-2,NA,CASSRNLPNAEAFF,TGTGCCAGCAGCCGTAATCTGCCCAACGCTGAAGCTTTCTTT
NA,TRBJ1-2,TRBV5-5,NA,CASSLAVRAGYGYTF,TGTGCCAGCAGCTTGGCCGTCAGGGCGGGCTATGGCTACACCTTC
NA,TRBJ2-3,TRBV11-2,NA,CASSELTSSTDTQYF,TGTGCCAGCAGCGAACTAACGTCTAGCACAGATACGCAGTATTTT
once,TRBJ1-6,TRBV28,NA,CASTVLTTHSPLHF,TGTGCCAGCACCGTTCTTACGACCCATTCACCCCTCCACTTT
NA,TRBJ2-3,TRBV9,TRBD2,CASNELAGGGTDTQYF,TGTGCCAGCAACGAACTAGCGGGGGGAGGCACAGATACGCAGTATTTT
NA,TRBJ2-7,TRBV5-4,TRBD2,CASSPATGTRGEQYF,TGTGCCAGCAGCCCGGCTACCGGGACTAGAGGCGAGCAGTACTTC
NA,TRBJ2-3,TRBV5-4,TRBD2,CASSLTSGSGSDTQYF,TGTGCCAGCAGCTTGACTAGCGGGAGTGGGTCAGATACGCAGTATTTT
few,TRBJ2-1,TRBV18,TRBD2,CASSPPSGGPNEQFF,TGTGCCAGCTCACCTCCTAGCGGGGGGCCCAATGAGCAGTTCTTC
NA,TRBJ1-5,TRBV10-3,NA,CAISESRGLSNQPQHF,TGTGCCATCAGTGAGTCGAGAGGGTTGAGCAATCAGCCCCAGCATTTT
once,TRBJ2-7,TRBV5-1,TRBD1,CASSLRSIGGSYEQYF,TGCGCCAGCAGCTTGAGGTCTATAGGGGGCAGCTACGAGCAGTACTTC
NA,TRBJ1-1,TRBV28,TRBD1,CASSQGGTGDTEAFF,TGTGCCAGCAGTCAGGGAGGGACAGGGGACACTGAAGCTTTCTTT
NA,TRBJ1-2,TRBV7-2,NA,CASRGPYGYTF,TGTGCCAGCAGGGGGCCCTATGGCTACACCTTC
NA,TRBJ1-6,TRBV10-1,NA,CASTLPPPGTGSPLHF,TGCGCCAGCACCCTCCCCCCCCCAGGGACGGGCTCACCCCTCCACTTT
NA,TRBJ1-1,TRBV15,TRBD1,CATRRQGRLTEAFF,TGTGCCACCCGCCGACAGGGGAGGCTCACTGAAGCTTTCTTT
NA,TRBJ1-2,TRBV7-9,TRBD1,CASSLGQGAGYGYTF,TGTGCCAGCAGCTTAGGGCAGGGGGCCGGCTATGGCTACACCTTC